This TCR beta chain came from a study of T cell responses to AZD1222 COVID-19 vaccine. This table comes from immunoSEQ multiplex PCR, and its TCRdb copy is limited to in-frame clones, with some not included. The sample has around 63,000 clones; 85% to 90% are singletons. Germline values: CDR1 SGHVS, CDR2 FQNEAQ. The CDR3 covers 18 residues. V was clipped by 5 bases and J by 1 base; unmatched bases: 15. This TCR came from an adult in good health. This chain connects TRBV7-8 to TRBJ2-3; 7 bases match TRBD1. The material was peripheral blood, obtained on day 0 of AZD1222 vaccination. The CDR3 nucleotides read TGTGCCAGCAGCGGGGAACAGGGGCCCCTTGCTGGCACAGATACGCAGTATTTT. Encoded protein: CASSGEQGPLAGTDTQYF.